Below are 20 T cell receptor beta chains sequenced from a single sample in a study of blood T cell repertoires in COVID-19. The repertoire was sequenced with immunoSEQ multiplex PCR; TCRdb's copy has only in-frame clones and lacks some. The data show over 110,000 clones, roughly 76% seen once. The sequencing sample was made of peripheral blood. The origin of the receptors is a man older than 75 with acute or convalescent COVID-19.

This sequence joins TRBV7-6 and TRBJ2-7, with 8 bases fitting TRBD1. This CDR3 region has 15 residues. Germline CDR1 reads SGHVS; CDR2 reads FNYEAQ. The trim removed 2 bases at V and 4 bases at J, leaving 7 bases unmatched. The CDR3 here is CASSLTGTGLYEQYF. CDR3 sequence (DNA): TGTGCCAGCAGCTTAACAGGGACAGGCCTTTACGAGCAGTACTTC.

At least ten counts were recorded for this clone. The chain is built from TRBV7-9 and TRBJ1-2; D uncertain. The CDR3 sequence is 16 residues long. V was pared by 1 base and J by 6 bases, with 18 bases between. CDR1 is SEHNR and CDR2 is FQNEAQ in the germline V gene (reference sequence). In DNA, the CDR3 is TGTGCCAGCAGCTTAGAGGGAGGAGGTTTGTCGGATGGCTACACCTTC. This sequence encodes CASSLEGGGLSDGYTF.

This chain connects TRBV29-1 to TRBJ1-3; the match to TRBD1 covers 7 bases. CDR1 and CDR2 from the germline V gene are SQVTM and ANQGSEA. The CDR3 runs to 14 residues. V lost 1 base, J lost 4 bases, and 4 bases stayed unmatched. The CDR3 sequence is CSVEGQGAGNTIYF. In DNA form, the CDR3 reads TGCAGCGTTGAAGGACAGGGAGCCGGAAACACCATATATTTT.

This chain joins TRBV7-2 and TRBJ2-3; the match to TRBD1 covers 9 bases. J was trimmed by 4 bases and V by 3 bases; bases with no gene match: 5. Looked up from germline, CDR1 is SGHTA and CDR2 is FQGNSA. The CDR3 runs 15 residues. The CDR3 coding sequence is TGTGCCAGCAGCTTCCGACAGGGGGTTTCAGATACGCAGTATTTT. It translates to CASSFRQGVSDTQYF.

The rearrangement links TRBV28 to TRBJ1-1; TRBD1 might be the D (6 bases). Trimming cost V 11 bases and J 11 bases, with 24 bases left between them. The CDR3 runs 13 residues. Per the germline V gene, CDR1 is MDHEN and CDR2 is SYDVKM. CDR3 sequence (DNA): TGTGCCTCCGGGGGGTCCCCACAGGGTTTCGCTTTCTTT. Protein: CASGGSPQGFAFF. Variable domain in full (rest from reference TRBV28 and TRBJ1-1): DVKVTQSSRYLVKRTGEKVFLECVQDMDHENMFWYRQDPGLGLRLIYFSYDVKMKEKGDIPEGYSVSREKKERFSLILESASTNQTSMYLCASGGSPQGFAFFGQGTRLTVV.

The CDR3 loop reads CASSLGDRGETQYF. The CDR3 DNA is TGTGCCAGCAGCTTAGGTGACCGGGGGGAGACCCAGTACTTC. The V call is TRBV7-8, the J call TRBJ2-5, with a weak D call TRBD2 (6 bases). V was trimmed by 1 base and J by 5 bases, leaving 11 bases between them. The length of the CDR3 is 14 residues. CDR1 and CDR2 from the germline V gene are SGHVS and FQNEAQ.

This chain connects TRBV2 to TRBJ2-7; 8 bases are a match to TRBD1. Germline V gives CDR1 SNHLY, CDR2 FYNNEI. The CDR3 has 14 residues. The trim removed 5 bases at V and 0 bases at J, leaving 3 bases unmatched. The CDR3 protein is CASSSGTGSYEQYF. The CDR3 bases are TGTGCCAGCAGTTCCGGGACAGGCTCCTACGAGCAGTACTTC.

The rearrangement joins TRBV13 to TRBJ2-6; 8 bases fit TRBD1. Germline CDR1 and CDR2: PRHDT and FYEKMQ (reference sequence). V dropped 4 bases and J dropped 4; count of bases not matched to a gene: 9. The CDR3 consists of 17 residues. The CDR3 DNA follows: TGTGCCAGCAGCTCGTCCCGGGACAGGCCCGGGGCCAACGTCCTGACTTTC. It specifies CASSSSRDRPGANVLTF.

This clone was counted only a few times. This sequence joins TRBV6-2 or TRBV6-3 and TRBJ2-7; no definite D call. Trimming shortened V by 2 bases and J by 2 bases, and 7 bases separated the two germline ends. The CDR3 spans 13 residues. CDR1 and CDR2 (germline): MNHEY, SVGEGT. CDR3 in amino acids: CASSYEETYEQYF. The CDR3 bases are TGTGCCAGCAGTTACGAGGAAACCTACGAGCAGTACTTC.

This clone has only a few counts. The chain joins TRBV29-1 to TRBJ1-3; no firm D call. The V gene's germline CDR1 is SQVTM and CDR2 ANQGSEA. The CDR3 runs to 12 residues. V was shortened by 8 bases and J by 1 base, with 9 bases between the two germline ends. The CDR3 DNA follows: TGCAGCTTCCGAGGGTCTGGAAACACCATATATTTT. Translated: CSFRGSGNTIYF.

J is TRBJ1-2 and V is TRBV6-5, with 7 bases identical to TRBD1. The length of the CDR3 is 12 residues. Germline V lookup: CDR1 MNHEY, CDR2 SVGAGI. The V segment lost 6 bases and the J segment 8 bases; nucleotides outside the gene matches: 6. In DNA, the CDR3 is TGTGCCAGCAGCGACAGGGAGACCGGCTACACCTTC. Protein: CASSDRETGYTF.

This clone occurred once. The chain joins TRBV28 to TRBJ2-2; TRBD1 might be the D (6 bases). Per germline, CDR1 MDHEN and CDR2 SYDVKM. The CDR3 contains 16 residues. V lost 6 bases and J lost 0, with 14 bases in between. The CDR3 nucleotides are TGTGCCAGCAGCCCACCCGGACAGTCGAACACCGGGGAGCTGTTTTTT. The encoded protein is CASSPPGQSNTGELFF.

The gene calls are TRBV11-2 and TRBJ2-1; TRBD1 is a possible D gene (5 bases). The CDR3 runs 15 residues. Germline CDR1 SGHAT, CDR2 FQNNGV. V shed 3 bases and J shed 0 bases, with 9 bases lying between them. CDR3 protein: CASSLTANSYNEQFF. The DNA for the CDR3 is TGTGCCAGCAGCTTGACAGCGAACTCCTACAATGAGCAGTTCTTC. Full variable domain (remainder filled in from reference TRBV11-2 and TRBJ2-1): EAGVAQSPRYKIIEKRQSVAFWCNPISGHATLYWYQQILGQGPKLLIQFQNNGVVDDSQLPKDRFSAERLKGVDSTLKIQPAKLEDSAVYLCASSLTANSYNEQFFGPGTRLTVL.

V is TRBV19 and J is TRBJ2-5; TRBD2 aligns across 13 bases. The CDR3 covers 18 residues. Germline CDR1 LNHDA, CDR2 SQIVND (reference sequence). J gave up 4 bases and V 5 bases, and 13 bases lay outside the gene matches. This CDR3 reads CASSSAAGLAGAGETQYF. CDR3 coding DNA: TGTGCCAGTAGTTCGGCGGCCGGACTAGCGGGGGCAGGAGAGACCCAGTACTTC.

The chain couples TRBV5-4 to TRBJ2-5; 14 nucleotides match TRBD2. CDR1 is SGHNT and CDR2 is YYREEE in the germline V gene (reference sequence). V was pared by 1 base and J by 5 bases, with 16 bases of the junction left unmatched. The CDR3 extends over 20 amino acids. CDR3 protein: CASSLSRTSGGPSRGETQYF. Written as DNA, the CDR3 is TGTGCCAGCAGCTTGAGCAGGACTAGCGGGGGGCCCAGTCGGGGTGAGACCCAGTACTTC.

The chain employs TRBV7-3 and TRBJ2-2; D not resolved. CDR1 is SGHTA, CDR2 FQGTGA, per germline. The CDR3 is made up of 13 amino acids. Trimming took 5 bases from V and 5 from J, leaving 9 bases between them. CDR3 in amino acids: CASSVLRTGELFF. CDR3 DNA sequence: TGTGCCAGCAGCGTTCTTCGTACCGGGGAGCTGTTTTTT.

The chain uses TRBV28 and TRBJ1-2; 8 bases match TRBD1. The V gene end was trimmed by 7 bases and the J gene end by 5 bases; junction bases not matched to a gene: 6. Germline CDR1 reads MDHEN; CDR2 reads SYDVKM. The CDR3 is made up of 13 amino acids. DNA of the CDR3: TGTGCCAGCAATGGACAGGGACTTTATGGCTACACCTTC. It codes for CASNGQGLYGYTF.

The chain carries TRBV4-1 and TRBJ2-2; 8 nucleotides line up with TRBD1. The CDR3 loop spans 15 amino acids. The junction had 6 bases not matched to a gene; V was cut back by 3 bases and J by 6 bases. Germline V CDR1 and CDR2: MGHRA, YSYEKL. Written as DNA, the CDR3 is TGCGCCAGCAGCCAGTGGACAGGGCTACCCGGGGAGCTGTTTTTT. Protein sequence: CASSQWTGLPGELFF.

The chain joins TRBV7-8 to TRBJ1-5, with TRBD1 matching 8 bases. Trimming cost V 5 bases and J 4 bases; bases outside gene matches: 7. Germline loops: CDR1 SGHVS, CDR2 FQNEAQ. The CDR3 runs to 15 residues. The CDR3 region has the DNA TGTGCCAGCAGCCAACGGACAGGGACGAATCAGCCCCAGCATTTT. It is translated as CASSQRTGTNQPQHF.

J is TRBJ2-5 and V is TRBV6-5; D might be TRBD2 (6 bases). This CDR3 contains 12 residues. The germline V and J ends were trimmed by 6 bases and 5 bases, with 10 bases remaining between them. The germline V gene has CDR1 MNHEY and CDR2 SVGAGI. The CDR3 region is CASSQGGETQYF. The CDR3 bases are TGTGCCAGCAGCCAAGGAGGGGAGACCCAGTACTTC.